The clone carrying this TCR beta chain was recorded many times. Its matching antigen is unknown. The data stem from a study of T cells after posttransplantation cyclophosphamide. The study, taken as a whole, reports: TRB overlap between skin or GI tissue T cells and blood was limited. After PTCy, TRB diversity resembled that of CNI/methotrexate controls. Later post-transplant blood repertoires were often dominated by donor CD8+ memory clones.

The assay was immunoSEQ multiplex PCR, and TCRdb's table has in-frame clones only and misses some. The sample contains around 35,000 clones, none occurring once; less than 7.5% lies in the top ten. CDR1 is SEHNR and CDR2 is FQNEAQ in the germline V gene (reference sequence). The V segment lost 5 bases and the J segment 0 bases; nucleotides outside the gene matches: 6. This CDR3 is built from 15 residues. This chain uses TRBV7-9 with TRBJ1-1, with TRBD1 matching 7 bases. The TCR comes from a woman aged 50 to 60 in good health and a related stem cell transplant donor. Sequenced material: PBMCs. As DNA, the CDR3 is TGTGCCAGCAGCCTAAGGAGGGGGCTGAACACTGAAGCTTTCTTT. Encoded protein: CASSLRRGLNTEAFF.